Listed here are 5 T cell receptor beta chains from one sample, sequenced in a study of radiotherapy plus CTLA-4 blockade in lung cancer. Using immunoSEQ multiplex PCR, the repertoire was profiled, and TCRdb retains in-frame clones only, with some absent. The sample lists about 95,000 clones; roughly four fifths were seen once. The sequencing used peripheral blood, collected from a patient treated with radiotherapy plus ipilimumab. Source of these receptors: a human donor with non-small cell lung cancer who had a partial response to radiotherapy plus ipilimumab.

This clone was seen a handful of times. J is TRBJ1-2 and V is TRBV6-6; D ambiguous. This CDR3 has 14 residues. From germline, CDR1 is MNHNY and CDR2 SVGAGI (reference sequence). Trimming took 4 bases from V and 7 from J, leaving 16 bases between them. The DNA for the CDR3 is TGTGCCAGCAGTTCCCAGCGGCAAGGCGGTGGCTACACCTTC. It translates to CASSSQRQGGGYTF.

The chain combines TRBV5-4 with TRBJ2-7, with 8 bases lining up with TRBD2. V shed 5 bases and J 9 bases; nucleotides not matched to a gene: 13. The germline V gene has CDR1 SGHNT and CDR2 YYREEE (reference sequence). The CDR3 totals 14 residues. CDR3 sequence reads: CASRASGSPRGQYF. CDR3 bases: TGTGCCAGCAGGGCAAGCGGGAGTCCCCGTGGGCAGTACTTC.

The rearrangement uses TRBV5-1 and TRBJ1-5; 8 bases are a match to TRBD1. CDR3 length: 15 amino acids. In germline, CDR1 is SGHRS, CDR2 YFSETQ. The trim removed 4 bases at V and 0 bases at J, leaving 3 bases unmatched. CDR3 region: CASSATGDSNQPQHF. The CDR3, as DNA: TGCGCCAGCAGCGCGACAGGGGATAGCAATCAGCCCCAGCATTTT.

The chain is built from TRBV5-6 and TRBJ1-1; D uncertain. CDR3 length: 13 residues. Trimming cost V 2 bases and J 3 bases, with 8 bases left between them. CDR1 SGHDT and CDR2 YYEEEE come from the germline V gene. In DNA form, the CDR3 reads TGTGCCAGCAGCTTTTCCGGGGACACTGAAGCTTTCTTT. The encoded protein is CASSFSGDTEAFF.

The chain combines TRBV5-1 with TRBJ1-2; TRBD1 might be the D (6 bases). Germline CDR1 is SGHRS and CDR2 is YFSETQ. CDR3 length: 15 amino acids. V was clipped by 3 bases and J by 2 bases, with 14 bases between them. The CDR3 region is CASSSIQGRNYGYTF. The CDR3 nucleotides read TGCGCCAGCAGCTCCATCCAGGGGCGGAACTATGGCTACACCTTC.